This TCR beta chain was found in a study of CD8+ T cells in alopecia areata. Treatment specified: oral pan-JAK inhibitor, 5-10 mg twice daily. The authors sorted CD4+ and CD8+ T cells from PBMCs. The V gene lost 1 base and the J gene lost 2 bases, with 8 bases spanning the gap. From germline, CDR1 is SGHNT and CDR2 YENEEA. This CDR3 has 14 amino acids. Following extraction, RNA underwent reverse transcription to cDNA, which served as the sequencing template. The data were produced by immunoSEQ multiplex PCR, yet TCRdb's version contains in-frame clones alone and is incomplete. The sample holds 110,000 or so clones, 56% seen once.

This receptor was identified in a human donor with alopecia areata. The sample in question was CD4+ T cells sorted from blood, obtained at week 24, from a patient treated with tofacitinib. The rearrangement uses TRBV11-3 and TRBJ1-2; no firm D call. CDR3 DNA: TGTGCCAGCAGCTTAGGGGCAGCGAACTATGGCTACACCTTC. Translating gives CASSLGAANYGYTF. Full variable domain (remainder filled in from reference TRBV11-3 and TRBJ1-2): EAGVVQSPRYKIIEKKQPVAFWCNPISGHNTLYWYLQNLGQGPELLIRYENEEAVDDSQLPKDRFSAERLKGVDSTLKIQPAELGDSAVYLCASSLGAANYGYTFGSGTRLTVV.